The clone carrying this T cell receptor (beta chain) occurred once. Antigen: not known. The assay, immunoSEQ v3.0, was run at survey level. TCRdb keeps only in-frame clones here, not all; method: immunoSEQ multiplex PCR. The sample lists 30,000 to 35,000 clones, under 85% occurring once. This sample is drawn from a study of long-term antiretroviral therapy in people with HIV. Findings of the study overall: Those clones which expanded before ART made up the dominant part of the repertoire at all time points. Blood was collected between about 2003 and 2017, possibly under older ART regimens. HIV repertoire CDR3 lengths ranged less widely than those of controls.

V lost 6 bases, J lost 1 base, and 3 bases lay in between. The germline CDR1 and CDR2 sequences are MNHNY and SVGAGI (reference sequence). The CDR3 covers 11 residues. The source is a man aged 50 or older with HIV. The V and J genes are TRBV6-6 and TRBJ1-1, with D unclear. Sequenced material: unsorted PBMCs, taken 3 years after starting antiretroviral therapy. The CDR3 DNA follows: TGTGCCAGCAGGGCGAACACTGAAGCTTTCTTT. Translated: CASRANTEAFF.